This TCR beta chain was identified in a study of T cell changes during pregnancy in multiple sclerosis. Germline values: CDR1 MGHDK, CDR2 SYGVNS. This CDR3 region has 14 residues. V dropped 8 bases and J dropped 3; count of bases not matched to a gene: 5. This table comes from immunoSEQ multiplex PCR, and its TCRdb copy is limited to in-frame clones, with some not included. This table has about 64,000 clones, roughly 91% appearing once. The source is a female donor in good health, enrolled as a control in a pregnancy study. The V and J genes are TRBV25-1 and TRBJ1-5; TRBD1 aligns across 9 bases. This material consisted of peripheral blood, taken in the third trimester of pregnancy. The CDR3 DNA reads as TGTGCCAGCCAAGGGACAGGGATCAATCAGCCCCAGCATTTT. Translated: CASQGTGINQPQHF.